This entry lists 13 T cell receptor beta chains sequenced from one sample in a study of beta chain features in type 1 diabetes. Study results and caveats: Shorter TCRB CDR3s, moderately but significantly so, marked every one of the four CD4+ subsets in Type 1 diabetes patients.

Investigators reverse transcribed all isolated RNA, so they sequenced expressed TCRB transcripts. The data were produced by immunoSEQ multiplex PCR, yet TCRdb's version contains in-frame clones alone and is incomplete. The data show 640,000 or so clones, around 15% seen once. Their cognate antigens are unknown. The sequenced sample consisted of naive CD4+ T cells from blood. These receptors were obtained from a man younger than 30 with type 1 diabetes.

There are a few counts of this clone. The chain couples TRBV7-2 to TRBJ2-1; 8 positions match TRBD1. The CDR3 is 18 amino acids. V dropped 2 bases and J dropped 3; count of bases not matched to a gene: 12. Per the germline V gene, CDR1 is SGHTA and CDR2 is FQGNSA. The CDR3 loop is CASSLSIGGTGDYNEQFF. In DNA, the CDR3 is TGTGCCAGCAGCTTATCTATCGGAGGGACAGGTGACTACAATGAGCAGTTCTTC. The full variable domain, its missing parts supplied by reference TRBV7-2 and TRBJ2-1, is GAGVSQSPSNKVTEKGKDVELRCDPISGHTALYWYRQSLGQGLEFLIYFQGNSAPDKSGLPSDRFSAERTGGSVSTLTIQRTQQEDSAVYLCASSLSIGGTGDYNEQFFGPGTRLTVL.

The V gene is TRBV19, the J gene TRBJ1-1, with a possible D match to TRBD1 (6 bases). Deletions cut 5 bases from V and 4 bases from J, with 8 bases between. This CDR3 has 12 residues. CDR1 and CDR2 from the germline V gene are LNHDA and SQIVND (reference sequence). CDR3 DNA: TGTGCCAGTAGTGCACAGGGCACTGAAGCTTTCTTT. Its translation is CASSAQGTEAFF.

The chain recombines TRBV28 with TRBJ2-3, with 9 bases that match TRBD2. Germline V CDR1 and CDR2: MDHEN, SYDVKM. Unmatched junction bases numbered 12, after V lost 5 bases and J lost 0 bases. The CDR3 spans 18 residues. The CDR3 loop is CASSSPPLAGISTDTQYF. For the CDR3, the DNA is TGTGCCAGCAGTAGCCCTCCCCTAGCGGGGATTAGCACAGATACGCAGTATTTT.

There are a few counts of this clone. The rearrangement joins TRBV5-1 to TRBJ2-5; 11 nucleotides agree with TRBD1. CDR1 is SGHRS, CDR2 YFSETQ, per germline. The CDR3 spans 17 residues. The trim removed 4 bases at V and 7 bases at J, leaving 15 bases unmatched. The CDR3 is CASSTGTGGPAATTQYF. CDR3 in DNA: TGCGCCAGCAGCACAGGGACAGGGGGACCGGCTGCGACGACCCAGTACTTC.

This chain uses TRBV27 with TRBJ1-2; TRBD1 matches at 7 bases. This CDR3 comprises 15 residues. Germline trimming cut 5 bases from V and 5 bases from J; bases unmatched to any gene: 11. Germline CDR1 is MNHEY and CDR2 is SMNVEV (reference sequence). CDR3 residues: CASSQLQGGTYGYTF. The DNA for the CDR3 is TGTGCCAGCAGTCAACTCCAGGGGGGTACTTATGGCTACACCTTC.

The rearrangement uses TRBV4-2 and TRBJ2-7, with a weak D call TRBD1 (5 bases). Germline lookup yields CDR1 LGHNA and CDR2 YNFKEQ. V lost 0 bases to trimming and J lost 2 bases, with 11 bases between them. The CDR3 contains 15 residues. CDR3 nucleotides: TGTGCCAGCAGCCAAGAGGAAGGGGTTGCCTACGAGCAGTACTTC. Protein sequence: CASSQEEGVAYEQYF.

V and J are TRBV7-2 and TRBJ2-1; possibly TRBD1 for D (6 bases). Germline V gene lookup returns CDR1 SGHTA and CDR2 FQGNSA. This CDR3 region has 13 residues. The V end lost 1 base, the J end lost 10 bases, and 11 bases lay between the germline ends. CDR3 amino acids: CASSLVGQREQFF. The CDR3 coding sequence is TGTGCCAGCAGCTTAGTGGGACAACGGGAGCAGTTCTTC.

This clone has only a few counts. The chain carries TRBV6-6 and TRBJ2-3, with TRBD2 matching 7 bases. Per the germline V gene, CDR1 is MNHNY and CDR2 is SVGAGI (reference sequence). This CDR3 is 14 amino acids long. V lost 2 bases and J lost 5; bases outside the gene matches: 4. The CDR3 DNA is TGTGCCAGCAGTTACGGGAGGGAGAGAGATACGCAGTATTTT. This encodes CASSYGRERDTQYF.

The chain is built from TRBV7-9 and TRBJ2-1; 8 positions match TRBD1. Germline values: CDR1 SEHNR, CDR2 FQNEAQ (reference sequence). Trimming took 5 bases from V and 5 from J; bases not matched to a gene: 8. The CDR3 has 15 residues. The CDR3 bases are TGTGCCAGCAGCCCCAGGGGGCAGACCAACAATGAGCAGTTCTTC. Encoded protein: CASSPRGQTNNEQFF. The entire variable domain, with the rest obtained from reference TRBV7-9 and TRBJ2-1, is as follows: DTGVSQNPRHKITKRGQNVTFRCDPISEHNRLYWYRQTLGQGPEFLTYFQNEAQLEKSRLLSDRFSAERPKGSFSTLEIQRTEQGDSAMYLCASSPRGQTNNEQFFGPGTRLTVL.

This chain connects TRBV5-6 to TRBJ2-3, with 9 bases aligning to TRBD1. The CDR3 covers 15 residues. The V gene end was trimmed by 6 bases and the J gene end by 3 bases; junction bases not matched to a gene: 8. CDR1 is SGHDT, CDR2 YYEEEE, per germline. CDR3 residues: CASNFPQGATDTQYF. CDR3 DNA: TGTGCCAGCAACTTCCCACAGGGGGCAACAGATACGCAGTATTTT. Full variable domain (missing parts from reference TRBV5-6 and TRBJ2-3): DAGVTQSPTHLIKTRGQQVTLRCSPKSGHDTVSWYQQALGQGPQFIFQYYEEEERQRGNFPDRFSGHQFPNYSSELNVNALLLGDSALYLCASNFPQGATDTQYFGPGTRLTVL.

This clone showed up just a few times. This chain uses TRBV2 with TRBJ2-7; 8 bases map to TRBD1. Germline assignment: CDR1 SNHLY and CDR2 FYNNEI. The CDR3 sequence is 14 residues long. V shed 7 bases and J 1 base; nucleotides not matched to a gene: 6. CDR3 in amino acids: CASTGQGPSYEQYF. The CDR3 DNA sequence: TGTGCCAGCACAGGACAGGGACCGTCCTACGAGCAGTACTTC.

This clone has just a few counts. V gene TRBV27 combines with J gene TRBJ2-3; D not resolved. This CDR3 has 14 residues. Germline V gives CDR1 MNHEY, CDR2 SMNVEV (reference sequence). V was shortened by 4 bases and J by 0 bases, with 8 bases between the two germline ends. The CDR3 nucleotides are TGTGCCAGCAGTTACATCCGTAGCACAGATACGCAGTATTTT. It encodes CASSYIRSTDTQYF.

The chain couples TRBV7-9 to TRBJ2-5; D not resolved. Germline CDR1 is SEHNR and CDR2 is FQNEAQ (reference sequence). The CDR3 has 13 residues. The V gene lost 7 bases and the J gene lost 4 bases, with 13 bases spanning the gap. In DNA, the CDR3 is TGTGCCAGCATTTCGACATCGGCAGAGACCCAGTACTTC. It yields the protein CASISTSAETQYF. The full variable domain, with the rest looked up from reference TRBV7-9 and TRBJ2-5, is DTGVSQNPRHKITKRGQNVTFRCDPISEHNRLYWYRQTLGQGPEFLTYFQNEAQLEKSRLLSDRFSAERPKGSFSTLEIQRTEQGDSAMYLCASISTSAETQYFGPGTRLLVL.